The present TCR beta chain was sequenced within a study of cytomegalovirus exposure and HLA in healthy donors. TCRdb keeps only in-frame clones here, not all; method: immunoSEQ multiplex PCR. The repertoire has approximately 110,000 clones, around nine tenths of them found once; the top ten carry approximately 2%. General observations from the study: Rarity held for most TCR sequences, but there were some public TCRs that occurred in many donors.

For this clone: What it binds is not known.

The sequencing input was PBMCs. The sequence was collected from a woman aged 18-35 years in good health and CMV-seronegative.

The CDR3 protein is CASSHPDRGPPYEQYF. CDR3 in DNA: TGCGCCAGCAGCCACCCCGACAGGGGTCCCCCCTACGAGCAGTACTTC. The chain carries TRBV4-1 and TRBJ2-7; 8 bases map to TRBD1. Trimming removed 3 bases from V and 2 bases from J; junction bases left unmatched: 9. The CDR3 sequence is 16 residues long. Germline CDR1 MGHRA, CDR2 YSYEKL.